Reported below is one TCR beta chain. The CDR3 is 12 amino acids. Germline lookup yields CDR1 SGHVS and CDR2 FQNEAQ. The V and J ends lost 5 bases and 10 bases respectively, with 11 bases between them. These data belong to a study of blood T cell repertoires in COVID-19. Sequencing used immunoSEQ multiplex PCR; TCRdb keeps in-frame clones, though not all of them. The data hold a few hundred thousand clones, with more than 75% observed a single time. This chain uses TRBV7-8 with TRBJ1-4; perhaps TRBD1 as D (6 bases). The TCR originated in a woman between 18 and 29 years old who had recovered from COVID-19. The sequenced sample was PBMCs or T cells enriched from blood (not recorded which). This CDR3 is CASSQRGGKLFF. The CDR3 DNA is TGTGCCAGCAGCCAGAGGGGGGGAAAACTGTTTTTT.